The clone carrying this T cell receptor beta chain was detected many times. Antigen unknown. The data belong to a study of T cells in Graves' hyperthyroidism and ophthalmopathy. RNA transcripts served as the template for amplifying TCR beta CDR3 regions. HTBI primers were employed in a first-round RT-PCR of the TCR CDR3. TCRdb passed the multiplex PCR reads through MiXCR, listing each CDR3 protein once. The data show around 600,000 distinct CDR3 sequences, with 14% seen just once and roughly 7% held by the top ten. The CDR3 is 18 amino acids. After removal of 4 bases from V and 0 bases from J, the junction contained 15 bases not matched to a gene. General study points: Blood held most thyroid clonotypes expanded above 0.001 frequency. In simple terms, a model built on 13 V-J features told ophthalmopathy apart from stable hyperthyroidism.

The sequenced sample was blood. The rearrangement links TRBV12-3 or TRBV12-4 to TRBJ2-7; 7 bases match TRBD2. The sequence derives from a young woman with Graves' ophthalmopathy. The CDR3 spells CASSSLPNSGSVSYEQYF. The CDR3, as DNA: TGTGCCAGCAGTTCCTTGCCGAATAGCGGGTCCGTCTCCTACGAGCAGTACTTC.